This note documents a single T cell receptor (beta chain) sequence. The data stem from a study of Ad26.COV2.S vaccination and SARS-CoV-2 variants. Assay used: immunoSEQ multiplex PCR; TCRdb lists only in-frame clones, some missing. The sample lists over 110,000 clones, around 86% occurring once. The CDR3 contains 16 residues. Germline lookup yields CDR1 LGHDT and CDR2 YNNKEL (reference sequence). V was pared by 0 bases and J by 0 bases, with 9 bases between. The source is a human donor who had recovered from COVID-19. This sample comprised peripheral blood, obtained after recovery from COVID-19. This chain connects TRBV3-1 (or the pseudogene TRBV3-2) to TRBJ1-3; no definite D call. The CDR3 sequence: CASSQDGTLSGNTIYF. The CDR3 region has the DNA TGTGCCAGCAGCCAAGATGGAACACTCTCTGGAAACACCATATATTTT.